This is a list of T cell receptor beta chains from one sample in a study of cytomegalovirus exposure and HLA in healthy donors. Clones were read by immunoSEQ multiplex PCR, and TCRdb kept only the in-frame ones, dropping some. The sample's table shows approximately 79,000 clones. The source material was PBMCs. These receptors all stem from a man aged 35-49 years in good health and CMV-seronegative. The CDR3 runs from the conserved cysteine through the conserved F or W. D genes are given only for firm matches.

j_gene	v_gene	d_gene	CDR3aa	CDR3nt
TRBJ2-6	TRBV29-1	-	CSVVTSSGANVLTF	TGCAGCGTCGTGACTAGCTCTGGGGCCAACGTCCTGACTTTC
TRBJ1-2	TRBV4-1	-	CASSQPPGGNYGYTF	TGCGCCAGCAGCCAACCACCGGGGGGAAACTATGGCTACACCTTC
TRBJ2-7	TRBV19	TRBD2	CASSITGTSGIYEQYF	TGTGCCAGTAGTATAACCGGGACTAGCGGAATCTACGAGCAGTACTTC
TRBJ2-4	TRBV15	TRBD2	CATSGGDERLQYF	TGTGCCACCAGCGGGGGGGACGAACGCTTACAGTACTTC
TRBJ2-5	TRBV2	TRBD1	CASMGQGVEAQYF	TGTGCCAGCATGGGACAGGGAGTTGAGGCCCAGTACTTC
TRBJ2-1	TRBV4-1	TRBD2	CASSQVPGLAGGPSSYNEQFF	TGCGCCAGCAGCCAAGTCCCGGGACTAGCGGGGGGCCCTAGCTCCTACAATGAGCAGTTCTTC
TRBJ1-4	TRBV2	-	CASTREQEKLFF	TGTGCCAGCACCCGGGAGCAGGAAAAACTGTTTTTT
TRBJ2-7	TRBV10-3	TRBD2	CASRASGDLSYEQYF	TGTGCCTCCCGGGCTAGCGGGGACTTATCCTACGAGCAGTACTTC
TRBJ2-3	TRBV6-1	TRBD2	CASGGREALGDTQYF	TGTGCCAGCGGGGGGCGGGAGGCCCTGGGAGATACGCAGTATTTT
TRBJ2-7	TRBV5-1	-	CASSKEPGNPYEQYF	TGCGCCAGCAGCAAGGAACCAGGGAACCCCTACGAGCAGTACTTC
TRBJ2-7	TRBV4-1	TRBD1	CASSQGGRTGFYEQYF	TGCGCCAGCAGCCAAGGTGGACGGACAGGTTTCTACGAGCAGTACTTC
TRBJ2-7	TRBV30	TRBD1	CAWTPDRGSYEQYF	TGTGCCTGGACCCCCGACAGGGGCTCCTACGAGCAGTACTTC
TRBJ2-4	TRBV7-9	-	CASSRETSRNIQYF	TGTGCCAGCAGCCGAGAGACTAGTCGAAACATTCAGTACTTC
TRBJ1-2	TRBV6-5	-	CASSYSGVGQYGYTF	TGTGCCAGCAGTTACTCAGGGGTGGGGCAATATGGCTACACCTTC
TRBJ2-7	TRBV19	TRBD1	CASSNNWDDRGVYEQYF	TGTGCCAGTAGTAACAATTGGGATGACAGGGGAGTCTACGAGCAGTACTTC